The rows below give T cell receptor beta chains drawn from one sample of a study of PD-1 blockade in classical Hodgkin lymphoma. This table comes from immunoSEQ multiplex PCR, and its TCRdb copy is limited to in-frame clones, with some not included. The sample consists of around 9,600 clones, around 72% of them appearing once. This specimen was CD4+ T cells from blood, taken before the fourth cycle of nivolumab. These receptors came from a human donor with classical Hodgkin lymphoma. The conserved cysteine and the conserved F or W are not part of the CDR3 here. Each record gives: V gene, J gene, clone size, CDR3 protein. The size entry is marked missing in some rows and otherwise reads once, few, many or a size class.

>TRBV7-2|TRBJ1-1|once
ASSFYRTGAEAF
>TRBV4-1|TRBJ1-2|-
ASSQEITGTHYGYT
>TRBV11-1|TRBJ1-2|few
ASSSTSGHLYGYT
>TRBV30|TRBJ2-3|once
AWSPTGAVTDTQY
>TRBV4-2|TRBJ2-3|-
ASSRGGLPDTQY
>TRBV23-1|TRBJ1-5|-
ASSQLSRDSRNQPQH
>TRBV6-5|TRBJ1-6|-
ASSFRAPDNSPLH
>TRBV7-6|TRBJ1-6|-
ASSPTGQGLTPLH
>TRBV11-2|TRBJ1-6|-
ASSLRSNSPLH
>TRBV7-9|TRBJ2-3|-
ASLSGSTDTQY
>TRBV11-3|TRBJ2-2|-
ASSLGGGLYTGELF
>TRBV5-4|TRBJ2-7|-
ASSLRLQTGSVQY
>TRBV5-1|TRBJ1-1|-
ASSPDINLNTEAF